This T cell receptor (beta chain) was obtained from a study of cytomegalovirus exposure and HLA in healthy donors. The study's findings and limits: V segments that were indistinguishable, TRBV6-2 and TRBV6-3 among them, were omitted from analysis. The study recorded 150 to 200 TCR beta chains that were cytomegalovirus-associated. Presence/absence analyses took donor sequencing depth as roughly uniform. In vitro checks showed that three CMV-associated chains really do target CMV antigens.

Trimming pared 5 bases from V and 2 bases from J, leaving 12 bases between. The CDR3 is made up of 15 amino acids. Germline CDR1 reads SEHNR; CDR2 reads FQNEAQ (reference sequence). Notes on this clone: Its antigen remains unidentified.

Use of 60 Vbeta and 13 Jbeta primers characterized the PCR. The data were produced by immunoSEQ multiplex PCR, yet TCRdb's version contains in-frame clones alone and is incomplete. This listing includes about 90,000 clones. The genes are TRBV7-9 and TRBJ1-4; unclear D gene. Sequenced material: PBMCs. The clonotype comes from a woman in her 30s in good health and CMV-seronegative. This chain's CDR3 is CASSPPVETNEKLFF. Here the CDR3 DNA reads TGTGCCAGCAGCCCCCCCGTGGAGACTAATGAAAAACTGTTTTTT.